These 31 T cell receptor beta chains share one sample of origin, sequenced in a study of PD-1 blockade in classical Hodgkin lymphoma. Using immunoSEQ multiplex PCR, the repertoire was profiled, and TCRdb retains in-frame clones only, with some absent. The table lists 99,000 or so clones, 89% of them singletons. Time point here: cycle 4 day 1 (C4D1), after less than 7 weeks of nivolumab. No patient escaped relapse after autologous stem cell transplantation, and brentuximab vedotin exposure varied. Specimen: peripheral blood mononuclear cells (PBMCs), collected before the fourth cycle of nivolumab. These receptor sequences come from a human donor with classical Hodgkin lymphoma.

The V and J genes are TRBV27 and TRBJ1-3, with D unclear. The CDR3 has 13 amino acids. Germline CDR1 and CDR2: MNHEY and SMNVEV (reference sequence). Trimming pared 2 bases from V and 7 bases from J, leaving 9 bases between. The DNA of the CDR3 is TGTGCCAGCAGTTTAATGCTGGGTAACACCATATATTTT. Translating it yields CASSLMLGNTIYF.

This rearrangement joins TRBV6-1 to TRBJ1-1; D not certain. The CDR3 is 13 amino acids. Trimming took off 6 bases at V and 0 bases at J, with 8 bases between the two ends. From germline, CDR1 is MNHNS and CDR2 SASEGT. The CDR3 region is CASSPLMNTEAFF. The CDR3 nucleotides read TGTGCCAGCAGCCCCCTCATGAACACTGAAGCTTTCTTT.

In the case of this clone: Other nucleotide sequences in the sample specify the same CDR3. V gene TRBV18 combines with J gene TRBJ1-1; 9 bases agree with TRBD1. Per germline, CDR1 KGHSH and CDR2 LQKENI. This CDR3 region has 14 residues. Trimming took 6 bases from V and 1 from J; bases not matched to a gene: 3. The CDR3 is CASSRQGENTEAFF. CDR3 nucleotide sequence: TGTGCCAGCTCTCGACAGGGGGAGAACACTGAAGCTTTCTTT.

The V and J genes are TRBV29-1 and TRBJ2-7, with D tentatively TRBD1 (7 bases). The CDR3 length is 14 residues. V was shortened by 7 bases and J by 3 bases, with 19 bases between the two germline ends. Germline CDR1 reads SQVTM; CDR2 reads ANQGSEA. The CDR3 loop is CSAQAGTVSYEQYF. The CDR3 bases are TGCAGCGCCCAGGCGGGGACAGTCAGCTACGAGCAGTACTTC.

This sequence joins TRBV7-9 and TRBJ2-5; 8 nucleotides align to TRBD2. This CDR3 spans 13 amino acids. V was clipped by 5 bases and J by 5 bases; unmatched bases: 4. Germline CDR1 is SEHNR and CDR2 is FQNEAQ (reference sequence). The CDR3 is CASSLGTRETQYF. The CDR3 DNA reads as TGTGCCAGCAGCCTAGGGACTAGGGAGACCCAGTACTTC.

This clone was seen only once. The chain joins TRBV19 to TRBJ2-2; 8 bases align to TRBD1. The CDR3 extends over 12 amino acids. Germline lookup yields CDR1 LNHDA and CDR2 SQIVND (reference sequence). V gave up 11 bases and J gave up 7 bases; unmatched junction bases: 6. CDR3: CASDRVNGELFF. Here the CDR3 DNA reads TGTGCCTCGGACAGGGTGAACGGGGAGCTGTTTTTT.

The V and J genes are TRBV28 and TRBJ1-5, with 7 bases aligning to TRBD1. The CDR3 sequence is 15 residues long. The germline gives CDR1 MDHEN, CDR2 SYDVKM. V lost 6 bases and J lost 4; bases outside the gene matches: 9. The CDR3 loop reads CASSLLTGSNQPQHF. CDR3 sequence (DNA): TGTGCCAGCAGCTTGCTGACAGGGAGTAATCAGCCCCAGCATTTT. Filled out from reference TRBV28 and TRBJ1-5, the complete variable domain reads DVKVTQSSRYLVKRTGEKVFLECVQDMDHENMFWYRQDPGLGLRLIYFSYDVKMKEKGDIPEGYSVSREKKERFSLILESASTNQTSMYLCASSLLTGSNQPQHFGDGTRLSIL.

The chain carries TRBV18 and TRBJ1-3, with a tentative D call TRBD1 (6 bases). The CDR3 totals 16 residues. Trimming left V 5 bases short and J 1 base short, with 15 bases between. In germline, CDR1 is KGHSH, CDR2 LQKENI. The CDR3 nucleotides are TGTGCCAGCTCATCGATACGAGGGGGTTCTGGAAACACCATATATTTT. It specifies CASSSIRGGSGNTIYF. Variable domain in full (rest from reference TRBV18 and TRBJ1-3): NAGVMQNPRHLVRRRGQEARLRCSPMKGHSHVYWYRQLPEEGLKFMVYLQKENIIDESGMPKERFSAEFPKEGPSILRIQQVVRGDSAAYFCASSSIRGGSGNTIYFGEGSWLTVV.

The rearrangement uses TRBV10-1 and TRBJ2-7, with 10 bases fitting TRBD1. The germline V gene has CDR1 WNHNN and CDR2 SYGVQD (reference sequence). V dropped 6 bases and J dropped 6; count of bases not matched to a gene: 5. CDR3 length: 13 residues. CDR3 sequence (DNA): TGCGCCAGCAGCCCGGGACAGGGGAGCGAGCAGTACTTC. Translation: CASSPGQGSEQYF.

The rearrangement links TRBV25-1 to TRBJ1-4, with 9 positions matching TRBD1. CDR1 is MGHDK, CDR2 SYGVNS, per germline. The CDR3 loop spans 17 amino acids. V shed 7 bases and J 1 base; nucleotides not matched to a gene: 10. CDR3 nucleotide sequence: TGTGCCAGCACCCGGGGACAGGGCGGTGAAACTAATGAAAAACTGTTTTTT. Its protein product is CASTRGQGGETNEKLFF.

The chain employs TRBV28 and TRBJ1-6; the D gene is possibly TRBD1 (5 bases). The CDR3 loop spans 14 amino acids. Trimming cost V 5 bases and J 6 bases, with 11 bases left between them. Germline V gene sequence: CDR1 MDHEN, CDR2 SYDVKM. CDR3 sequence (DNA): TGTGCCAGCAGTGTAGGGGTTATTAATTCACCCCTCCACTTT. Its translation: CASSVGVINSPLHF.

This clone showed up just a few times. This chain connects TRBV5-8 to TRBJ2-7; perhaps TRBD2 as D (5 bases). The V gene's germline CDR1 is SGHTS and CDR2 YDEGEE. The germline V and J ends were trimmed by 0 bases and 7 bases, with 11 bases remaining between them. The CDR3 length is 13 residues. Written as DNA, the CDR3 is TGTGCCAGCAGCTTGGTTCCGGGCGGGGAGCAGTACTTC. Residues: CASSLVPGGEQYF. The variable domain in full, with the rest retrieved from reference TRBV5-8 and TRBJ2-7, is EAGVTQSPTHLIKTRGQQATLRCSPISGHTSVYWYQQALGLGLQFLLWYDEGEERNRGNFPPRFSGRQFPNYSSELNVNALELEDSALYLCASSLVPGGEQYFGPGTRLTVT.

The rearrangement links TRBV29-1 to TRBJ1-2, with a weak D call TRBD1 (5 bases). The CDR3 has 12 residues. Germline V gives CDR1 SQVTM, CDR2 ANQGSEA. Trimming stripped 3 bases from V and 3 bases from J, with 8 bases between. The CDR3 region has the DNA TGCAGCGTTGATCAGGGAGACTATGGCTACACCTTC. This encodes CSVDQGDYGYTF.

The chain has TRBV2 and TRBJ2-7; maybe TRBD2 (6 bases). The CDR3 length is 17 residues. Trimming cost V 5 bases and J 0 bases, with 20 bases left between them. The germline gives CDR1 SNHLY, CDR2 FYNNEI. The CDR3 region has the DNA TGTGCCAGCAGTCTAGGAGTTTATAGCGGAAACTCCTACGAGCAGTACTTC. It encodes CASSLGVYSGNSYEQYF.

The rearrangement joins TRBV9 to TRBJ2-3; no clear D gene. In germline, CDR1 is SGDLS, CDR2 YYNGEE. The CDR3 runs to 14 residues. The V end lost 0 bases, the J end lost 4 bases, and 9 bases lay between the germline ends. In nucleotides, the CDR3 is TGTGCCAGCAGCGTAGGGCTGGCCTCAGATACGCAGTATTTT. Translated, it gives CASSVGLASDTQYF.

The chain combines TRBV11-2 with TRBJ1-2; D call uncertain. V was cut by 0 bases and J by 4 bases, with 15 bases left in between. Germline assignment: CDR1 SGHAT and CDR2 FQNNGV. The CDR3 is 16 amino acids. The CDR3 loop is CASSLDLGVAGYGYTF. The CDR3 nucleotides read TGTGCCAGCAGCTTAGATCTCGGCGTGGCCGGCTATGGCTACACCTTC. Drawing the rest from reference TRBV11-2 and TRBJ1-2, the complete variable domain is EAGVAQSPRYKIIEKRQSVAFWCNPISGHATLYWYQQILGQGPKLLIQFQNNGVVDDSQLPKDRFSAERLKGVDSTLKIQPAKLEDSAVYLCASSLDLGVAGYGYTFGSGTRLTVV.

The genes are TRBV18 and TRBJ2-2; D might be TRBD1 or TRBD2, each matching 6 bases. Germline CDR1 KGHSH, CDR2 LQKENI. The CDR3 is 16 amino acids. V was clipped by 1 base and J by 3 bases, with 12 bases between them. CDR3 DNA sequence: TGTGCCAGCTCACCACTCGGGGGCGCCGACACCGGGGAGCTGTTTTTT. It translates to CASSPLGGADTGELFF.

V is TRBV6-1 and J is TRBJ2-7; 9 positions agree with TRBD2. Germline V gene data show CDR1 as MNHNS and CDR2 as SASEGT. Trimming cost V 7 bases and J 3 bases; bases outside gene matches: 10. The CDR3 has 15 residues. The CDR3 protein is CASTEIAGAIYEQYF. In DNA, the CDR3 is TGTGCCAGCACCGAAATAGCGGGAGCGATCTACGAGCAGTACTTC.

The chain combines TRBV6-5 with TRBJ1-1; D is ambiguous. Germline V lookup: CDR1 MNHEY, CDR2 SVGAGI. The CDR3 is 13 amino acids. V was cut by 6 bases and J by 3 bases, with 11 bases left in between. CDR3 amino acids: CASRRDRDTEAFF. For the CDR3, the DNA is TGTGCCAGCAGGAGGGATAGGGACACTGAAGCTTTCTTT.

This rearrangement joins TRBV7-6 to TRBJ1-2, with D possibly being TRBD1 (5 bases). Germline-derived CDR1 and CDR2 are SGHVS and FNYEAQ. The CDR3 has 15 amino acids. V was trimmed by 4 bases and J by 5 bases, leaving 17 bases between them. CDR3 loop: CASSSGPGAVYGYTF. The DNA for the CDR3 is TGTGCCAGCAGCTCTGGCCCCGGGGCCGTATATGGCTACACCTTC.

V and J are TRBV7-2 and TRBJ1-3; D gene unclear. The CDR3 runs to 15 residues. V was clipped by 0 bases and J by 4 bases, with 10 bases between them. Germline V gene data show CDR1 as SGHTA and CDR2 as FQGNSA. CDR3 in amino acids: CASSLAPIGGNTIYF. The CDR3 nucleotides are TGTGCCAGCAGCTTAGCGCCGATAGGAGGAAACACCATATATTTT.

The V gene is TRBV2, the J gene TRBJ2-3; no clear D gene. Germline V lookup: CDR1 SNHLY, CDR2 FYNNEI. This CDR3 has 15 residues. V lost 4 bases and J lost 8, with 19 bases in between. The CDR3 loop is CASSAVLPWSGTQYF. The CDR3 region has the DNA TGTGCCAGCAGTGCAGTCCTACCATGGTCAGGTACGCAGTATTTT. The full variable domain, its missing parts supplied by reference TRBV2 and TRBJ2-3, is EPEVTQTPSHQVTQMGQEVILRCVPISNHLYFYWYRQILGQKVEFLVSFYNNEISEKSEIFDDQFSVERPDGSNFTLKIRSTKLEDSAMYFCASSAVLPWSGTQYFGPGTRLTVL.

CDR3 sequence: CASSFLLGPGSHLNYGYTF. The CDR3 DNA reads as TGTGCCAGCAGTTTCCTCTTAGGGCCAGGGTCCCATTTAAACTATGGCTACACCTTC. The chain links TRBV27 to TRBJ1-2; D might be TRBD1 (5 bases). The V gene lost 3 bases and the J gene lost 2 bases, with 25 bases spanning the gap. This CDR3 has 19 amino acids. Germline CDR1 is MNHEY and CDR2 is SMNVEV (reference sequence).

V is TRBV28 and J is TRBJ2-7, with 8 positions matching TRBD2. Germline V lookup: CDR1 MDHEN, CDR2 SYDVKM. Trimming cost V 4 bases and J 4 bases; bases outside gene matches: 12. CDR3 length equals 16 residues. The CDR3 DNA is TGTGCCAGCAGTTCCCCCACGGGACTAGTATCTTACGAGCAGTACTTC. It is translated as CASSSPTGLVSYEQYF.

The rearrangement links TRBV27 to TRBJ1-2; D is unresolved. V lost 4 bases, J lost 4 bases, and 13 bases lay in between. Germline lookup yields CDR1 MNHEY and CDR2 SMNVEV (reference sequence). The CDR3 runs 14 residues. In nucleotides, the CDR3 is TGTGCCAGCAGTTCCCTCGACGGTACCTATGGCTACACCTTC. This codes for CASSSLDGTYGYTF.

J is TRBJ2-3 and V is TRBV7-6; D remains unclear. Germline CDR1 reads SGHVS; CDR2 reads FNYEAQ. Trimming left V 5 bases short and J 0 bases short, with 12 bases between. CDR3 length: 15 amino acids. The CDR3 sequence: CASSPNLRSTDTQYF. As DNA, the CDR3 is TGTGCCAGCAGCCCGAACCTGAGGAGCACAGATACGCAGTATTTT.

The V call is TRBV2, the J call TRBJ2-5; D is unresolved. V was cut by 6 bases and J by 3 bases, with 11 bases left in between. The CDR3 is 13 residues long. Germline V gene lookup returns CDR1 SNHLY and CDR2 FYNNEI. The CDR3 reads CASSPFAKETQYF. Here the CDR3 DNA reads TGTGCCAGCAGCCCTTTCGCCAAAGAGACCCAGTACTTC.

The V call is TRBV30, the J call TRBJ2-2, with D possibly being TRBD2 (5 bases). V lost 2 bases and J lost 3, with 10 bases in between. The CDR3 length is 14 residues. The germline gives CDR1 GTSNPN, CDR2 SVGIG (reference sequence). The DNA of the CDR3 is TGTGCCTGGAGTTCCGGGATCTACACCGGGGAGCTGTTTTTT. Residues: CAWSSGIYTGELFF.

The chain has TRBV28 and TRBJ1-1; tentatively, D is TRBD1 (5 bases). CDR3 length equals 15 residues. V was trimmed by 3 bases and J by 3 bases, leaving 14 bases between them. Germline CDR1 is MDHEN and CDR2 is SYDVKM. The CDR3 region is CASSFYGTEDTEAFF. CDR3 DNA: TGTGCCAGCAGTTTTTACGGGACTGAGGACACTGAAGCTTTCTTT.

J is TRBJ2-2 and V is TRBV19; tentatively, D is TRBD2 (6 bases). The germline V gene has CDR1 LNHDA and CDR2 SQIVND (reference sequence). V lost 3 bases, J lost 5 bases, and 7 bases lay in between. CDR3 size: 13 residues. CDR3 nucleotides: TGTGCCAGTAGTATCGCGGGGACCGGGGAGCTGTTTTTT. It codes for CASSIAGTGELFF.

The chain carries TRBV29-1 and TRBJ2-6; D may match TRBD1 or TRBD2 (5 bases each). Trimming removed 7 bases at V and 0 bases at J, with 13 bases between. This CDR3 contains 15 residues. From germline, CDR1 is SQVTM and CDR2 ANQGSEA. The CDR3 DNA follows: TGCAGCGCTGGGACCCGACGCTCTGGGGCCAACGTCCTGACTTTC. Translating gives CSAGTRRSGANVLTF.